Presented here are 11 T cell receptor beta chains from one specimen sequenced in a study of a mutant IDH1 vaccine in newly diagnosed glioma. These receptors are not linked to any known antigen. The time point is: week 35, safety follow-up. The content of each vaccine dose was 300 ug of mutant IDH1 20-mer peptide, and topical imiquimod accompanied it. Sequenced by immunoSEQ multiplex PCR; TCRdb stores in-frame clones only, minus some. Altogether tens of thousands of clones are present, 60% to 75% being singletons, with the ten largest covering 4.7%. The input for sequencing was PBMCs, taken from a glioma patient whose treatment included an IDH1 peptide vaccine. All receptors come from a man aged 50 to 60 with glioma.

V usage is TRBV20-1 and J usage is TRBJ2-7; D remains unclear. The germline V and J ends were trimmed by 2 bases and 4 bases, with 6 bases remaining between them. The CDR3 runs 11 residues. In germline, CDR1 is DFQATT, CDR2 SNEGSKA (reference sequence). CDR3 sequence: CSARSGYEQYF. CDR3 nucleotide sequence: TGCAGTGCTAGATCAGGATACGAGCAGTACTTC.

This rearrangement joins TRBV5-1 to TRBJ1-2, with D maybe TRBD1 (5 bases). With 2 bases removed from V and 6 bases from J, the gap between germline ends came to 14 bases. Per the germline V gene, CDR1 is SGHRS and CDR2 is YFSETQ. This CDR3 comprises 14 residues. CDR3 amino acids: CASSLGQDYNGYTF. CDR3 nucleotide sequence: TGCGCCAGCAGCTTAGGACAAGACTACAATGGCTACACCTTC.

This rearrangement joins TRBV5-1 to TRBJ2-5; 8 bases line up with TRBD1. The junction had 1 base not matched to a gene; V was cut back by 4 bases and J by 2 bases. The CDR3 length is 13 residues. Germline CDR1 SGHRS, CDR2 YFSETQ. CDR3 region: CASSRQGQETQYF. CDR3 bases: TGCGCCAGCAGCAGACAGGGGCAAGAGACCCAGTACTTC.

A single count supports this clone. The chain uses TRBV5-4 and TRBJ2-7; D is undetermined. Germline V gives CDR1 SGHNT, CDR2 YYREEE (reference sequence). This CDR3 comprises 17 residues. Trimming removed 4 bases from V and 0 bases from J, with 20 bases in between. This CDR3 reads CASSPGGGSSISYEQYF. The CDR3 DNA reads TGTGCCAGCAGCCCCGGTGGTGGTTCCTCTATCTCCTACGAGCAGTACTTC.

This clone was counted a few times. V gene TRBV29-1 combines with J gene TRBJ2-1; the D call may be TRBD1 or TRBD2 (6 bases each). The CDR3 length is 16 residues. V was pared by 1 base and J by 1 base, with 14 bases between. The germline CDR1 and CDR2 sequences are SQVTM and ANQGSEA. The CDR3 sequence is CSVEVVGGRSYNEQFF. The CDR3 nucleotides read TGCAGCGTTGAAGTAGTTGGGGGGCGATCCTACAATGAGCAGTTCTTC.

This chain joins TRBV5-1 and TRBJ2-3; 11 bases map to TRBD2. Germline trimming cut 2 bases from V and 0 bases from J; bases unmatched to any gene: 5. Germline CDR1 is SGHRS and CDR2 is YFSETQ. The CDR3 contains 17 residues. CDR3 in amino acids: CASSFRLAGYSTDTQYF. The CDR3 DNA sequence: TGCGCCAGCAGCTTCAGACTAGCGGGGTACAGCACAGATACGCAGTATTTT. Drawing the rest from reference TRBV5-1 and TRBJ2-3, the complete variable domain is KAGVTQTPRYLIKTRGQQVTLSCSPISGHRSVSWYQQTPGQGLQFLFEYFSETQRNKGNFPGRFSGRQFSNSRSEMNVSTLELGDSALYLCASSFRLAGYSTDTQYFGPGTRLTVL.

The V gene is TRBV19, the J gene TRBJ2-7, with D perhaps TRBD2 (6 bases). CDR3 length equals 13 residues. The germline CDR1 and CDR2 sequences are LNHDA and SQIVND (reference sequence). Deletions cut 4 bases from V and 4 bases from J, with 11 bases between. The CDR3 nucleotides are TGTGCCAGTAGTAGGAGGGGCACGTACGAGCAGTACTTC. Translation: CASSRRGTYEQYF.

Notes on this clone: One end of the junction is discordant with germline, which a read error may explain. This rearrangement joins TRBV18 to TRBJ2-5; the D is unclear. The CDR3 sequence is 16 residues long. CDR1 KGHSH and CDR2 LQKENI come from the germline V gene. The CDR3 sequence: CASSSPGGHQQETQYF. In DNA form, the CDR3 reads TGTGCCAGCTCATCACCCGGTGGCCACCAACAAGAGACCCAGTACTTC.

The V call is TRBV11-2, the J call TRBJ2-7, with D possibly matching TRBD2 (6 bases). Trimming took 0 bases from V and 5 from J, leaving 20 bases between them. The CDR3 is 17 residues long. Germline V gives CDR1 SGHAT, CDR2 FQNNGV. CDR3 sequence: CASSLDPTWGDSNEQYF. The CDR3 bases are TGTGCCAGCAGCTTAGATCCCACCTGGGGGGATTCCAACGAGCAGTACTTC. The whole variable domain, filled in from reference TRBV11-2 and TRBJ2-7, reads EAGVAQSPRYKIIEKRQSVAFWCNPISGHATLYWYQQILGQGPKLLIQFQNNGVVDDSQLPKDRFSAERLKGVDSTLKIQPAKLEDSAVYLCASSLDPTWGDSNEQYFGPGTRLTVT.

The V and J genes are TRBV4-1 and TRBJ2-6; maybe TRBD2 (5 bases). Germline V lookup: CDR1 MGHRA, CDR2 YSYEKL. The CDR3 length is 15 residues. Trimming cost V 0 bases and J 10 bases, with 13 bases left between them. Here the CDR3 DNA reads TGCGCCAGCAGCCAAGAAGGAGAGAGGACTAACGTCCTGACTTTC. It is translated as CASSQEGERTNVLTF.

As for this clone: A read error may account for a junction end that differs from germline. The chain has TRBV7-7 and TRBJ2-5; TRBD2 agrees at 7 bases. Germline CDR1 and CDR2: SSHAT and FNYEAQ (reference sequence). This CDR3 has 16 amino acids. The CDR3 loop is CASSLRRSGTQETQYF. The CDR3 DNA reads TGTGCTAGCAGCTTGCGACGCAGCGGGACTCAGGAGACCCAGTACTTC.